This T cell receptor (beta chain) derives from a study of shared clonotypes between healthy human individuals. Findings of the study overall: Relative to clonotypes present in all four donors, those not shared had lower generation probabilities. Few donors limited the genetic and exposure-history diversity represented.

Profiled with immunoSEQ multiplex PCR; TCRdb holds only in-frame clones, not every one. The sample contains some 1.5 million clones, roughly 96% of which appear only once. A word on this clone: Its antigen remains unidentified.

HIV-negative, healthy adults without recent acute infections or vaccinations were the donors. Between the trimmed V and J ends, which lost 2 bases and 0 bases, there was a span of 4 bases. The germline V gene encodes CDR1 LNHDA and CDR2 SQIVND (reference sequence). The CDR3 has 14 amino acids. The chain is built from TRBV19 and TRBJ1-4, with D unclear. This clonotype originated in a man aged 25 to 40 in good health. Sequencing was done on a sample of naive CD4+ T cells sorted from blood. Subset defined: CD45RA+ positively selected. This chain's CDR3 is CASSIRTTNEKLFF. The CDR3 DNA sequence: TGTGCCAGTAGTATAAGGACAACTAATGAAAAACTGTTTTTT.